What follows are 22 T cell receptor beta chains derived from one specimen sequenced in a study of Ad26.COV2.S vaccination and SARS-CoV-2 variants. Assay used: immunoSEQ multiplex PCR; TCRdb lists only in-frame clones, some missing. The repertoire holds about 180,000 clones, with roughly 85% as singletons. The sample consisted of peripheral blood, taken after recovery from COVID-19. The source is a human donor who had recovered from COVID-19.

The V and J genes are TRBV7-3 and TRBJ2-1; the D is unclear. The CDR3 sequence is 13 residues long. Per germline, CDR1 SGHTA and CDR2 FQGTGA. With 4 bases removed from V and 6 bases from J, the gap between germline ends came to 10 bases. For the CDR3, the DNA is TGTGCCAGCAGCTATCAGGTGGGCAATGAGCAGTTCTTC. The encoded protein is CASSYQVGNEQFF. Variable domain in full (rest from reference TRBV7-3 and TRBJ2-1): GAGVSQTPSNKVTEKGKYVELRCDPISGHTALYWYRQSLGQGPEFLIYFQGTGAADDSGLPNDRFFAVRPEGSVSTLKIQRTERGDSAVYLCASSYQVGNEQFFGPGTRLTVL.

The rearrangement links TRBV2 to TRBJ1-2; D uncertain. The CDR3 runs 11 residues. CDR1 is SNHLY, CDR2 FYNNEI, per germline. Trimming cost V 4 bases and J 4 bases, with 4 bases left between them. CDR3: CASSAGYGYTF. CDR3 DNA: TGTGCCAGCAGTGCCGGCTATGGCTACACCTTC.

The CDR3 reads CASRFDRNQPQHF. CDR3 sequence (DNA): TGCGCCAGCAGATTTGACAGAAATCAGCCCCAGCATTTT. The genes are TRBV10-2 and TRBJ1-5; D may be TRBD1 (5 bases). The CDR3 is made up of 13 amino acids. Trimming took 6 bases from V and 4 from J, leaving 10 bases between them. CDR1 is WSHSY, CDR2 SAAADI, per germline.

The sample holds one count of this clone. The V and J genes are TRBV12-3 or TRBV12-4 and TRBJ2-7; D may be TRBD2 (6 bases). The germline V and J ends were trimmed by 4 bases and 5 bases, with 12 bases remaining between them. The CDR3 is 13 residues long. This CDR3 is CASSSGTSHEQYF. The CDR3 DNA follows: TGTGCCAGCAGTTCCGGGACTTCGCACGAGCAGTACTTC.

The chain uses TRBV5-4 and TRBJ1-1; D possibly corresponds to TRBD1 (6 bases). The CDR3 is made up of 15 amino acids. V lost 4 bases and J lost 1, with 14 bases in between. The germline gives CDR1 SGHNT, CDR2 YYREEE (reference sequence). The CDR3 region is CASSPGLRGNTEAFF. Here the CDR3 DNA reads TGTGCCAGCAGCCCGGGACTCAGGGGGAACACTGAAGCTTTCTTT. Combining the CDR3 with reference TRBV5-4 and TRBJ1-1 gives the whole variable domain ETGVTQSPTHLIKTRGQQVTLRCSSQSGHNTVSWYQQALGQGPQFIFQYYREEENGRGNFPPRFSGLQFPNYSSELNVNALELDDSALYLCASSPGLRGNTEAFFGQGTRLTVV.

The chain is built from TRBV18 and TRBJ2-1, with D perhaps TRBD1 or TRBD2 (6 bases each). V shed 8 bases and J shed 8 bases, with 19 bases lying between them. CDR3 length: 14 residues. The germline V gene has CDR1 KGHSH and CDR2 LQKENI. In DNA, the CDR3 is TGTGCCAGCATCGGGGGCTACCTGCGGGATGAGCAGTTCTTC. Its translation is CASIGGYLRDEQFF.

V gene TRBV5-1 combines with J gene TRBJ1-1, with D possibly TRBD1 on 5 matching bases. This CDR3 comprises 14 residues. V lost 2 bases to trimming and J lost 0 bases, with 8 bases between them. CDR1 and CDR2 from the germline V gene are SGHRS and YFSETQ. The CDR3: CASSLQEVNTEAFF. The CDR3 coding sequence is TGCGCCAGCAGCTTACAGGAGGTGAACACTGAAGCTTTCTTT.

V and J are TRBV6-4 and TRBJ2-1, with 11 bases lining up with TRBD2. CDR1 is MRHNA and CDR2 is SNTAGT in the germline V gene. This CDR3 has 15 residues. The J segment lost 4 bases and the V segment lost 6 bases, leaving 5 bases of the junction unmatched. CDR3 sequence reads: CASSETSGVYNEQFF. CDR3 in DNA: TGTGCCAGCAGCGAGACTAGCGGGGTTTACAATGAGCAGTTCTTC.

The V call is TRBV28, the J call TRBJ2-5; 12 bases are a match to TRBD2. Germline lookup yields CDR1 MDHEN and CDR2 SYDVKM. With 8 bases clipped from V and 2 bases from J, the junction kept 15 bases outside the gene matches. There are 18 residues in the CDR3. CDR3 bases: TGTGCCAGCCACCCTCTCGGACTAGCGGGGAGTTCACAAGAGACCCAGTACTTC. This encodes CASHPLGLAGSSQETQYF.

The rearrangement joins TRBV28 to TRBJ1-2; no clear D. Germline V gene sequence: CDR1 MDHEN, CDR2 SYDVKM. This CDR3 spans 15 amino acids. Trimming pared 7 bases from V and 5 bases from J, leaving 20 bases between. The CDR3 protein is CASTPGRLIGYGYTF. CDR3 in DNA: TGTGCCAGCACCCCCGGACGGTTGATAGGGTATGGCTACACCTTC.

J is TRBJ2-7 and V is TRBV9; 9 bases line up with TRBD1. The V gene end was trimmed by 4 bases and the J gene end by 6 bases; junction bases not matched to a gene: 5. Germline V gene lookup returns CDR1 SGDLS and CDR2 YYNGEE. The CDR3 covers 13 residues. CDR3 sequence reads: CASSPGQGIEQYF. CDR3 nucleotide sequence: TGTGCCAGCAGCCCGGGACAGGGAATCGAGCAGTACTTC.

Details on this clone: Other DNA sequences in this sample translate to the same CDR3. V is TRBV15 and J is TRBJ2-5; no clear D. Germline-derived CDR1 and CDR2 are LNHNV and YYDKDF (reference sequence). The CDR3 is 13 amino acids. V dropped 0 bases and J dropped 2 bases, with 4 bases sitting between them. The CDR3 sequence is CATSRDPQETQYF. The CDR3 region has the DNA TGTGCCACCAGCAGAGATCCTCAAGAGACCCAGTACTTC.

The chain employs TRBV29-1 and TRBJ1-6; 9 positions match TRBD1. Germline CDR1 is SQVTM and CDR2 is ANQGSEA. V was clipped by 7 bases and J by 6 bases; unmatched bases: 7. This CDR3 is built from 14 residues. The chain's CDR3 is CSARTGDSNSPLHF. CDR3 coding DNA: TGCAGCGCCCGGACAGGGGATAGTAATTCACCCCTCCACTTT.

This clone turned up a few times. The V call is TRBV5-1, the J call TRBJ1-2, with D hard to call. CDR1 is SGHRS and CDR2 is YFSETQ in the germline V gene. V lost 0 bases, J lost 8 bases, and 17 bases lay in between. This CDR3 region has 15 residues. The CDR3: CASSLDLGNAWGYTF. In nucleotides, the CDR3 is TGCGCCAGCAGCTTGGATCTTGGGAATGCGTGGGGCTACACCTTC.

The J gene is TRBJ2-7, the V gene TRBV7-3; D unclear. Looked up from germline, CDR1 is SGHTA and CDR2 is FQGTGA. Trimming took off 5 bases at V and 4 bases at J, with 12 bases between the two ends. The length of the CDR3 is 13 residues. The CDR3 DNA sequence: TGTGCCAGCAGCCACCGGTCGGGTTACGAGCAGTACTTC. It yields the protein CASSHRSGYEQYF.

The V and J genes are TRBV6-6 and TRBJ1-4; D unresolved. V was pared by 0 bases and J by 8 bases, with 4 bases between. Germline V gene lookup returns CDR1 MNHNY and CDR2 SVGAGI (reference sequence). The CDR3 sequence is 12 residues long. CDR3 amino acids: CASSYSREKLFF. The CDR3 DNA sequence: TGTGCCAGCAGTTACTCGCGGGAAAAACTGTTTTTT.

This sequence joins TRBV5-1 and TRBJ2-7; TRBD2 matches at 8 bases. Germline V gene data show CDR1 as SGHRS and CDR2 as YFSETQ. There are 14 residues in the CDR3. Germline trimming cut 1 base from V and 2 bases from J; bases unmatched to any gene: 2. CDR3 protein: CASSLRGGPYEQYF. The CDR3, as DNA: TGCGCCAGCAGCTTGCGGGGGGGACCCTACGAGCAGTACTTC.

The chain recombines TRBV24-1 with TRBJ2-1; D uncertain. Trimming left V 3 bases short and J 0 bases short, with 11 bases between. Germline lookup yields CDR1 KGHDR and CDR2 SFDVKD. This CDR3 has 16 residues. CDR3 DNA: TGTGCCACCAGTGATCACAGCTTCTCCTCCTACAATGAGCAGTTCTTC. Protein product: CATSDHSFSSYNEQFF.

This clone has only one observation. The CDR3 spells CAIRTENTEAFF. CDR3 nucleotide sequence: TGTGCCATCAGGACGGAGAACACTGAAGCTTTCTTT. The V call is TRBV10-3, the J call TRBJ1-1, with D uncertain. Germline V CDR1 and CDR2: ENHRY, SYGVKD. V lost 6 bases, J lost 1 base, and 6 bases lay in between. The CDR3 loop spans 12 amino acids.

This chain uses TRBV9 with TRBJ2-3; 11 nucleotides align to TRBD2. The CDR3 contains 18 residues. V was clipped by 4 bases and J by 5 bases; unmatched bases: 15. Germline assignment: CDR1 SGDLS and CDR2 YYNGEE. CDR3 DNA sequence: TGTGCCAGCAGCTTTACCCGGACGACTAGCGGGGCGGTAGATACGCAGTATTTT. Protein sequence: CASSFTRTTSGAVDTQYF. The whole variable domain, remainder taken from reference TRBV9 and TRBJ2-3, is DSGVTQTPKHLITATGQRVTLRCSPRSGDLSVYWYQQSLDQGLQFLIQYYNGEERAKGNILERFSAQQFPDLHSELNLSSLELGDSALYFCASSFTRTTSGAVDTQYFGPGTRLTVL.

The chain employs TRBV5-5 and TRBJ2-5; D possibly corresponds to TRBD1 (5 bases). V was cut by 1 base and J by 5 bases, with 12 bases left in between. This CDR3 has 14 amino acids. CDR1 is SGHKS and CDR2 is YYEKEE in the germline V gene (reference sequence). The CDR3 region has the DNA TGTGCCAGCAGCTTGTCAGGGTTAGTGGAGACCCAGTACTTC. Translated: CASSLSGLVETQYF. The variable domain in full, completed from reference TRBV5-5 and TRBJ2-5, reads DAGVTQSPTHLIKTRGQQVTLRCSPISGHKSVSWYQQVLGQGPQFIFQYYEKEERGRGNFPDRFSARQFPNYSSELNVNALLLGDSALYLCASSLSGLVETQYFGPGTRLLVL.

The gene calls are TRBV3-1 (or the pseudogene TRBV3-2) and TRBJ1-2; D unclear. Germline V CDR1 and CDR2: LGHDT, YNNKEL (reference sequence). CDR3 length: 13 amino acids. The ends were cut back, 8 bases at V and 7 bases at J, with 17 bases in the middle. As DNA, the CDR3 is TGTGCCAGCTCCTCCGAAGTTATCAGTGGCTACACCTTC. This translates into CASSSEVISGYTF.